The 10 T cell receptor beta chains given below trace back to one sample, sequenced in a study of cytomegalovirus exposure and HLA in healthy donors. The PCR was carried out with 60 Vbeta primers and 13 Jbeta primers. Only in-frame clones appear in the TCRdb table, and some are missing; sequencing was by immunoSEQ multiplex PCR. The sample shows roughly 120,000 clones, 55% to 75% of them seen only once. Material for sequencing was PBMCs. The receptor set was obtained from a woman between 40 and 55 years old in good health and CMV-seropositive.

This clone was detected only a few times. The chain joins TRBV7-9 to TRBJ2-3; D unresolved. V was shortened by 3 bases and J by 3 bases, with 10 bases between the two germline ends. The CDR3 runs to 14 residues. Germline-derived CDR1 and CDR2 are SEHNR and FQNEAQ (reference sequence). The CDR3 region is CASSFTRGTDTQYF. The CDR3 DNA is TGTGCCAGCAGCTTTACTCGCGGTACAGATACGCAGTATTTT.

V is TRBV19 and J is TRBJ2-1; D is unresolved. Germline V gene data show CDR1 as LNHDA and CDR2 as SQIVND (reference sequence). V shed 6 bases and J shed 9 bases, with 12 bases lying between them. The length of the CDR3 is 12 residues. CDR3 loop: CASSPAAGEQFF. CDR3 sequence (DNA): TGTGCCAGTAGCCCCGCGGCTGGTGAGCAGTTCTTC.

This sequence joins TRBV6-5 and TRBJ2-5, with a weak D call TRBD2 (6 bases). The J call is uncertain, as TRBJ2-7 better fits the DNA end. Germline CDR1 and CDR2: MNHEY and SVGAGI. This CDR3 region has 13 residues. In DNA form, the CDR3 reads TGTGCCAGCAGTTACCGGCGGGGATACGAGCAGTACTTC. This sequence encodes CASSYRRGYEQYF.

V gene TRBV7-8 combines with J gene TRBJ2-5, with D uncertain. The end of the DNA fits TRBJ2-7 better, so the J call may be wrong. This CDR3 region has 15 residues. CDR1 is SGHVS, CDR2 FQNEAQ, per germline. Written as DNA, the CDR3 is TGTGCCAGCAGCTTAAACTACCTAGGATCGTACGAGCAGTACTTC. Amino acid sequence: CASSLNYLGSYEQYF.

The chain joins TRBV27 to TRBJ2-6; D gene uncertain. This CDR3 comprises 18 residues. Trimming cost V 5 bases and J 0 bases, with 17 bases left between them. The V gene's germline CDR1 is MNHEY and CDR2 SMNVEV (reference sequence). The CDR3 DNA follows: TGTGCCAGCAGTCCCTACCCTGAAGCCTACTCTGGGGCCAACGTCCTGACTTTC. Translated, it gives CASSPYPEAYSGANVLTF. Using reference TRBV27 and TRBJ2-6 for the parts outside the CDR3, the full variable domain is EAQVTQNPRYLITVTGKKLTVTCSQNMNHEYMSWYRQDPGLGLRQIYYSMNVEVTDKGDVPEGYKVSRKEKRNFPLILESPSPNQTSLYFCASSPYPEAYSGANVLTFGAGSRLTVL.

The CDR3 nucleotides are TGCGCCAGCAGCACGGGACTAGCGGGAGAAGGAGAGACCCAGTACTTC. Translating it yields CASSTGLAGEGETQYF. This sequence joins TRBV5-1 and TRBJ2-5; 14 positions match TRBD2. The CDR3 contains 16 residues. CDR1 and CDR2 (germline): SGHRS, YFSETQ. The J segment lost 4 bases and the V segment lost 4 bases, leaving 6 bases of the junction unmatched.

This clone turned up a few times. This chain connects TRBV6-5 to TRBJ1-1; D possibly corresponds to TRBD1 (5 bases). The CDR3 covers 14 residues. CDR1 MNHEY and CDR2 SVGAGI come from the germline V gene. V was cut by 1 base and J by 7 bases, with 13 bases left in between. CDR3 nucleotide sequence: TGTGCCAGCAGTTACTTTCAAGGTCAGGGTGAAGCTTTCTTT. Translating gives CASSYFQGQGEAFF.

The chain carries TRBV5-1 and TRBJ1-4; 7 bases are a match to TRBD1. CDR1 and CDR2 from the germline V gene are SGHRS and YFSETQ. J lost 6 bases, V lost 4 bases, and 12 bases had no gene match. The CDR3 has 16 amino acids. This chain's CDR3 is CASSPSAGGGHEKLFF. The CDR3 nucleotides read TGCGCCAGCAGCCCCAGCGCAGGGGGTGGTCATGAAAAACTGTTTTTT.

The chain joins TRBV12-5 to TRBJ1-2; no definite D call. Between the trimmed V and J ends, which lost 0 bases and 6 bases, there was a span of 14 bases. CDR3 length: 15 residues. Germline values: CDR1 LGHNT, CDR2 FRNRAP. The CDR3 protein is CASGLVRGIIHGYTF. CDR3 nucleotides: TGTGCTAGTGGTTTGGTAAGAGGGATAATCCATGGCTACACCTTC. Based on the CDR3 plus reference TRBV12-5 and TRBJ1-2, the full variable domain is DARVTQTPRHKVTEMGQEVTMRCQPILGHNTVFWYRQTMMQGLELLAYFRNRAPLDDSGMPKDRFSAEMPDATLATLKIQPSEPRDSAVYFCASGLVRGIIHGYTFGSGTRLTVV.

This clone was detected only a few times. V usage is TRBV7-9 and J usage is TRBJ2-6; tentative D call: TRBD1 (6 bases). Trimming cost V 8 bases and J 4 bases, with 27 bases left between them. From germline, CDR1 is SEHNR and CDR2 FQNEAQ (reference sequence). The CDR3 spans 19 residues. This CDR3 reads CASEGPGGQPFTGANVLTF. For the CDR3, the DNA is TGTGCCAGCGAGGGGCCCGGTGGACAGCCTTTTACAGGGGCCAACGTCCTGACTTTC.